A single T cell receptor beta chain is shown here with its context. The antigen is undetermined. The table came from immunoSEQ multiplex PCR; TCRdb's copy has only in-frame clones and leaves some out. The data contain about 73,000 clones, around four fifths of them singletons. These data are taken from a study of T cell repertoires and HLA-DP antigens. Whole-study context: One stimulator alloantigen differed from self by one groove amino acid; the other by ten. DNA input averaged 218.4 ng in sorted CD137+CD4+ and around 1,100 ng in pre-culture CD4+.

CDR1 is SGHRS, CDR2 YFSETQ, per germline. V was trimmed by 2 bases and J by 4 bases, leaving 10 bases between them. This CDR3 is 14 amino acids long. V gene TRBV5-1 combines with J gene TRBJ1-3; tentatively, D is TRBD1 (5 bases). The sample consisted of CD4+ T cells from PBMCs. This TCR derives from a man aged 60 to 69 in good health and CMV-seronegative. The CDR3 DNA sequence: TGCGCCAGCAGCTTATGGGGGTCGGGAAACACCATATATTTT. This encodes CASSLWGSGNTIYF.